The sequence of this T cell receptor beta chain was determined in a study of T-cell reconstitution after alpha-beta-depleted transplantation in children. In this sample, this clonotype turned up a few times. The antigen is undetermined. Trimming stripped 2 bases from V and 7 bases from J, with 22 bases between. Looked up from germline, CDR1 is SGHRS and CDR2 is YFSETQ. This CDR3 has 16 amino acids. Unique molecular identifiers were built into the TCRbeta library. MiXCR was run by TCRdb on the PCR reads, yielding one entry per CDR3 protein. The sample shows roughly 570,000 distinct CDR3 sequences, 25% to 30% of them seen only once. General study points: Where alpha-beta T cells came from about two months after transplant was reportedly several hundred expanded graft clones. Day-60 TCRbeta diversity that was high in some patients was derived from surviving recipient T cells and thymic progenitors. At one year after transplant, newly produced T cells mostly accounted for T-cell counts and diversity.

This receptor was obtained from a boy under two years old with Wiskott-Aldrich syndrome, due to receive a stem cell transplant. Here the sequenced sample was PBMCs, taken before TCRalphabeta/CD19-depleted stem cell transplant. The gene calls are TRBV5-1 and TRBJ2-7, with D perhaps TRBD1 or TRBD2 (5 bases each). CDR3 coding DNA: TGCGCCAGCAGCTTACTTTGGGGGACCCCTTCGGGAGAGCAGTACTTC. Translated, it gives CASSLLWGTPSGEQYF.